This T cell receptor (beta chain) appears in the sequencing data of a study of cytomegalovirus exposure and HLA in healthy donors. V was shortened by 0 bases and J by 5 bases, with 7 bases between the two germline ends. Germline lookup yields CDR1 SGHDN and CDR2 FVKESK. The CDR3 runs 13 residues. Study observations and caveats: In vitro experiments confirmed that three CMV-associated chains were specific for CMV antigens. The study found most TCR sequences rare, yet found some public TCRs in many donors.

Amplification used 60 Vbeta primers and 13 Jbeta primers. Measured with immunoSEQ multiplex PCR; TCRdb has only the in-frame clones, and not every one. The repertoire holds over 110,000 clones, with around 79% as singletons. This clone was counted only a few times. Its antigen remains unidentified. Material for sequencing was PBMCs. The chain carries TRBV14 and TRBJ2-5; D unresolved. The source is a woman aged 45-59 years in good health and CMV-seropositive. The CDR3 loop is CASSQDLPETQYF. CDR3 in DNA: TGTGCCAGCAGCCAAGATCTTCCGGAGACCCAGTACTTC.